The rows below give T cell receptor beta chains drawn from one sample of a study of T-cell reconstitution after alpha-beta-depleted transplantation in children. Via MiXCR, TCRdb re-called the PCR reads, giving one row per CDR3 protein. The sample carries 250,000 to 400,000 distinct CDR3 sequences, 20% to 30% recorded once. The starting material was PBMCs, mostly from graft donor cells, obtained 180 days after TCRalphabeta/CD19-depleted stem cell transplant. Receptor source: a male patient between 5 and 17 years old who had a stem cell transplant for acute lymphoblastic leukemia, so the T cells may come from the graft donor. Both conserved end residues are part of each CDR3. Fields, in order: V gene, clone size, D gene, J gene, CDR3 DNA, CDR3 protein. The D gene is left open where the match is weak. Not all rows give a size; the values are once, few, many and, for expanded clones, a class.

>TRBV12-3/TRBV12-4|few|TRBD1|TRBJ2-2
TGTGCCAGCAGTTCCCTAACAGGGGTACTAAGAGTCACCGGGGAGCTGTTTTTT
CASSSLTGVLRVTGELFF
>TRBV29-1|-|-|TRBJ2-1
TGCAGCGTTGATTCTGGGGTCAATGAGCAGTTCTTC
CSVDSGVNEQFF
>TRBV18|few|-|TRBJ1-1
TGTGCCAGCTCACCCCTCCTGGCATCAGGAACTGAAGCTTTCTTT
CASSPLLASGTEAFF
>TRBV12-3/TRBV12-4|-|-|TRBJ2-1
TGTGCCAGCAGTTTCCCCGACCCAAAACCTAACAATGAGCAGTTCTTC
CASSFPDPKPNNEQFF
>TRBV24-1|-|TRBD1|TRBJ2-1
TGTGCCACCAGTGAAGGACAGGGGGCGAGGAATGAGCAGTTCTTC
CATSEGQGARNEQFF
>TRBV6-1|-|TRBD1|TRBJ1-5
TGTGCCACCCAGGGGGGGTATCAGCCCCAGCATTTT
CATQGGYQPQHF
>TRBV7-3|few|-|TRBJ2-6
TGTGCCAGCAGCCAGCTCGCTCACGGGGCCAACGTCCTGACTTTC
CASSQLAHGANVLTF
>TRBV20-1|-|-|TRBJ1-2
TGCAGTGCGGGGGGTCCTAACTATGGCTACACCTTC
CSAGGPNYGYTF
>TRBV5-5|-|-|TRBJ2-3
TGTGCCAGCAGCTTCAGGACTTCTAGCACAGATACGCAGTATTTT
CASSFRTSSTDTQYF
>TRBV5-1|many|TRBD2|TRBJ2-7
TGCGCCAGCAGCTTGTCCAGCGGGATCTACGAGCAGTACTTC
CASSLSSGIYEQYF
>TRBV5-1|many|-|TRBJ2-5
TGCGCCAGCAGCTTGGGGGGCGGAGAGACCCAGTACTTC
CASSLGGGETQYF
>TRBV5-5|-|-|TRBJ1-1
TGTGCCAGCAGCTTTACCGGGGCGGAAGCTTTCTTT
CASSFTGAEAFF
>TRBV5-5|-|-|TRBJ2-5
TGTGCCAGCAGGCCTACAGGGCCACGGGGGACCCAGTACTTC
CASRPTGPRGTQYF
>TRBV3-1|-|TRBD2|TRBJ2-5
TGTGCCAGCAGCCAAGATCGGACTAGCGGGAGTAGGGAGACCCAGTACTTC
CASSQDRTSGSRETQYF
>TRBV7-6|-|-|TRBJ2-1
TGTGCCAGCAGCTTACTTCGGAGAAATGAGCAGTTCTTC
CASSLLRRNEQFF
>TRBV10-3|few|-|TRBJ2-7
TGTGCCATCAGTGAGCCGTCAGACACCTACGAGCAGTACTTC
CAISEPSDTYEQYF
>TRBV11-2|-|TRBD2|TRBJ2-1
TGTGCCAGCAGCTTCCTGGGCTTACAGGGACTAGCCTACAATGAGCAGTTCTTC
CASSFLGLQGLAYNEQFF
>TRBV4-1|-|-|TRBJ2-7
TGCGCCAGCAGCCCAAGAATAACGTACTTC
CASSPRITYF